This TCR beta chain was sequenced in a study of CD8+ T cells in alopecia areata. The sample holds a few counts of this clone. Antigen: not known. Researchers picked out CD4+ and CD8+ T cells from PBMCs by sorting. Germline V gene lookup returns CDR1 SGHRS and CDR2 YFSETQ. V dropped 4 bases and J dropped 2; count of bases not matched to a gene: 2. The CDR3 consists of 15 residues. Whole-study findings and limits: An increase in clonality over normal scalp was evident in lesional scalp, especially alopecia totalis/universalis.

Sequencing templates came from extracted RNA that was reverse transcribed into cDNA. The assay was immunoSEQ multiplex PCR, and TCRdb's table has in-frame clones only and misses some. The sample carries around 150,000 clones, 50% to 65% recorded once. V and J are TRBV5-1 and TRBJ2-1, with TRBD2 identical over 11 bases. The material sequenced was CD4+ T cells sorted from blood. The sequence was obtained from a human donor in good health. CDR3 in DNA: TGCGCCAGCAGCCTTAGCGGGAGGGCCTACAATGAGCAGTTCTTC. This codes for CASSLSGRAYNEQFF.